This T cell receptor beta chain was sequenced in a study of blood T cell repertoires in COVID-19. Study in general: T cells, B-cell-depleted T cells, or PBMCs supplied cDNA or gDNA.

The CDR3 consists of 13 residues. The V and J ends lost 3 bases and 6 bases respectively, with 9 bases between them. Germline assignment: CDR1 MDHEN and CDR2 SYDVKM. The protocol was immunoSEQ multiplex PCR, while the TCRdb copy is restricted to in-frame clones and leaves out a portion. The data show around 100,000 clones, about 89% seen once. This chain connects TRBV28 to TRBJ1-5; D is perhaps TRBD1 (5 bases). The TCR sequence derives from a man aged 50 or older with acute or convalescent COVID-19. Input material: peripheral blood. Here the CDR3 DNA reads TGTGCCAGCAGTTTCGGGGGAACTCAGCCCCAGCATTTT. It codes for CASSFGGTQPQHF.